Shown below are 21 T cell receptor delta chains from a single sample sequenced in a study of γδ T cells in repeated Plasmodium falciparum infection. TCRdb re-processed the multiplex PCR reads via CATT. The sample yields tens of thousands of delta-chain clones, over 0.75% seen once. Vgamma9/Vdelta2+ and Vdelta2-negative gammadelta T cells were flow-sorted from PBMC for bulk sequencing. Sequencing was carried out using gamma-delta T cells from blood. These receptors came from a pool of human donors (malaria-infected and uninfected, not separated).

This clone came up a few times. It differs at one base from a far larger clone, so likely a read error. Other DNA sequences within the sample encode an identical CDR3. The V gene is TRDV1, the J gene TRDJ1; TRDD3 agrees at 7 bases. TCRdb does not report a J gene; here it was assigned by matching the DNA to germline references. This CDR3 has 18 amino acids. The germline CDR1 and CDR2 sequences are TSWWSYY and QGS. After removal of 1 base from V and 0 bases from J, the junction contained 11 bases not matched to a gene. This CDR3 is CALGEPFGGQTYTDKLIF. CDR3 nucleotide sequence: TGTGCTCTTGGGGAACCTTTTGGGGGACAAACGTACACCGATAAACTCATCTTT.

This clone was seen only a few times. This DNA's translation differs at residue 4 from TCRdb's protein, which comes from a much larger clone; a read error is likely, and the protein shown is translated from the DNA. The chain recombines TRDV2 with TRDJ1, with D possibly being TRDD3 (5 bases). Germline matching of the DNA provided the J gene here, since TCRdb leaves it blank. Germline-derived CDR1 and CDR2 are GEAIGNYY and EKD. V was trimmed by 5 bases and J by 3 bases, leaving 18 bases between them. The CDR3 consists of 15 residues. Here the CDR3 reads CACGTLRIKSDKLIF. In nucleotides, the CDR3 is TGTGCCTGTGGCACGCTTCGGATAAAGTCCGATAAACTCATCTTT.

Of note for this clone: A far larger clone lies a single base away; this is likely a read error. Other nucleotide sequences in the sample specify the same CDR3. V usage is TRDV2 and J usage is TRDJ1; D possibly corresponds to TRDD3 (6 bases). The J gene is absent in TCRdb and was assigned here via DNA matching to germline. Trimming took off 0 bases at V and 2 bases at J, with 27 bases between the two ends. The length of the CDR3 is 20 residues. The germline V gene has CDR1 GEAIGNYY and CDR2 EKD. The CDR3 coding sequence is TGTGCCTGTGACACCAACCTACAAGGATGTCAAGGGGATCGGACCGATAAACTCATCTTT. Residues: CACDTNLQGCQGDRTDKLIF.

Only a few counts were recorded for this clone. TCRdb's entry gives the protein of a much larger clone, which mismatches this DNA's translation at residue 13, likely from a read error; the protein reported here is translated from the DNA. The V gene call reads TRDV2; no J gene was called; the table calls TRDD3, which could not be checked here. The germline V gene encodes CDR1 GEAIGNYY and CDR2 EKD. This CDR3 is 15 amino acids long. The CDR3 DNA reads TGTGCCTGTGACCAAACTGGGGGATACGGCGATAAACCCATCTTT. It yields the protein CACDQTGGYGDKPIF.

This clone was picked up a small number of times. It is likely a read error: a sequence one base away is far more abundant. This sample also contains other DNA sequences that code for the same CDR3. V gene TRDV1 combines with J gene TRDJ1, with 9 bases fitting TRDD2. No J segment appears in TCRdb, so it was assigned here by matching the sequence to germline. J was trimmed by 2 bases and V by 3 bases; bases with no gene match: 16. CDR1 is TSWWSYY and CDR2 is QGS in the germline V gene. The CDR3 runs to 19 residues. Written as DNA, the CDR3 is TGTGCTCTTGGGGATCCCTTCCTACGCAGGTGGGGGAGAACCGATAAACTCATCTTT. Residues: CALGDPFLRRWGRTDKLIF.

This clone was detected only a few times. This likely came from a read error, as a far larger clone is one base away. Different DNA sequences within this sample yield the same CDR3. This chain's CDR3 is CALSPGGGRDPWYTDKLIF. CDR3 sequence (DNA): TGTGCTCTCTCCCCCGGCGGGGGACGCGATCCCTGGTACACCGATAAACTCATCTTT. The genes are TRDV1 and TRDJ1, with D possibly being TRDD3 (6 bases). Here the J gene was assigned by germline matching of the DNA, as TCRdb has none. V shed 9 bases and J shed 0 bases, with 29 bases lying between them. The CDR3 contains 19 residues. The germline CDR1 and CDR2 sequences are TSWWSYY and QGS.

This clone was seen only a few times. The protein TCRdb lists belongs to a much larger clone and differs from this DNA's translation at residue 19, which points to a read error; the protein shown is made from the DNA. A V gene of TRDV1 was called, but no J gene was assigned; the table's D call TRDD3 went unverified against the DNA. In germline, CDR1 is TSWWSYY, CDR2 QGS. The CDR3 runs 21 residues. CDR3 in DNA: TGTGCTCTTGGGGCGTACCTCCCGTCCTACGACCTCTGGGGGAACACCGATAAACCCATCTTT. As protein: CALGAYLPSYDLWGNTDKPIF.

J is TRDJ1 and V is TRDV1; tentative D call: TRDD2 (5 bases). Here the J gene came from matching the DNA to germline, since TCRdb omits it. The germline V gene encodes CDR1 TSWWSYY and CDR2 QGS. The CDR3 extends over 18 amino acids. V lost 4 bases and J lost 3, with 24 bases in between. The chain's CDR3 is CALGAPPPGPSYADKLIF. The DNA of the CDR3 is TGTGCTCTTGGGGCCCCCCCTCCCGGTCCTTCGTACGCCGATAAACTCATCTTT.

The chain has TRDV2 and TRDJ1; 13 nucleotides agree with TRDD3. The J gene, absent from TCRdb, was called here by matching the DNA to germline. Germline CDR1 and CDR2: GEAIGNYY and EKD. The junction had 9 bases not matched to a gene; V was cut back by 3 bases and J by 3 bases. The CDR3 extends over 17 amino acids. The CDR3 loop reads CACDRLGDTLYSDKLIF. CDR3 nucleotides: TGTGCCTGTGACCGACTGGGGGATACGCTGTACTCCGATAAACTCATCTTT.

The table lists this clone with a few counts. A far larger clone is just one base off, so this is likely a read error. Other DNA sequences within the sample encode an identical CDR3. The chain couples TRDV2 to TRDJ1; TRDD2 agrees at 8 bases. The J gene was missing in TCRdb and was found by matching the end of the DNA to germline. This CDR3 is 18 amino acids long. In germline, CDR1 is GEAIGNYY, CDR2 EKD. The CDR3 reads CADKASYVPGDVTDKLIF. In nucleotides, the CDR3 is TGTGCAGACAAGGCTTCCTACGTACCTGGAGACGTTACCGATAAACTCATCTTT.

In regard to this clone: It is likely a read error: a sequence one base away is far more abundant. In the same sample, other DNA sequences code for this CDR3. The chain joins TRDV1 to TRDJ1; no definite D call. The CDR3 has 14 residues. CDR1 is TSWWSYY and CDR2 is QGS in the germline V gene. CDR3 nucleotide sequence: TGTGCTCTTGGGGGCCTATCACTCCGCACGGTACTCATCTTC. Translating gives CALGGLSLRTVLIF.

Of note for this clone: A far larger clone lies a single base away; this is likely a read error. Other nucleotide sequences from this sample produce the same CDR3. No J gene was called, and the V gene is TRDV1; the table calls TRDD3, which could not be checked here. Germline-derived CDR1 and CDR2 are TSWWSYY and QGS. This CDR3 has 19 amino acids. The CDR3: CALGELISYKILLHPVLIF. Written as DNA, the CDR3 is TGTGCTCTCGGGGAACTAATTTCCTATAAGATACTCCTACACCCCGTTCTCATCTTT.

This clone was counted only a few times. Just one base apart from a much larger clone, this may be a read error. The chain employs TRDV1 and TRDJ1, with 9 bases aligning to TRDD3. TCRdb gives no J gene; it was assigned here by matching the DNA to germline. The length of the CDR3 is 21 residues. The V gene end was trimmed by 4 bases and the J gene end by 7 bases; junction bases not matched to a gene: 28. CDR1 and CDR2 from the germline V gene are TSWWSYY and QGS. The CDR3 here is CALGAPTFPGTGGTPPGKLIF. In DNA form, the CDR3 reads TGTGCTCTTGGGGCGCCCACTTTTCCGGGCACTGGGGGAACCCCTCCCGGTAAACTCATCTTT.

This clone was observed at least ten times. A read error likely explains why the TCRdb protein, taken from a much larger clone, differs from this DNA's translation at residue 3; the protein shown is translated from the DNA. V gene TRDV2 combines with J gene TRDJ1, with TRDD3 identical over 9 bases. The CDR3 is 18 residues long. CDR1 GEAIGNYY and CDR2 EKD come from the germline V gene. The CDR3 DNA follows: TGTGCCCGTGACACCGTTACTGGGGGACATCGACTCACCGATAAACTCATCTTT. Translating it yields CARDTVTGGHRLTDKLIF.

A few counts support this clone. One base separates it from a far larger clone, so it is likely a read error. This same CDR3 is encoded by further DNA sequences in the sample. V and J are TRDV2 and TRDJ1, with D perhaps TRDD3 (6 bases). TCRdb offers no J gene call, so here the DNA was matched to germline to obtain one. The germline gives CDR1 GEAIGNYY, CDR2 EKD. Trimming stripped 0 bases from V and 1 base from J, with 20 bases between. This CDR3 is built from 18 residues. This chain's CDR3 is CACDTPLGGGYPTDKLIF. For the CDR3, the DNA is TGTGCCTGTGACACCCCTTTAGGTGGAGGATACCCCACCGATAAACTCATCTTT.

For this clone: TCRdb's protein for this DNA is that of a much larger clone and differs from the translation at residue 3, likely a read error; the protein shown is the DNA translation. The chain couples TRDV1 to TRDJ1, with 10 bases matching TRDD3. TCRdb lists no J gene, so it was determined here by aligning the DNA to germline. This CDR3 has 22 amino acids. The germline V gene has CDR1 TSWWSYY and CDR2 QGS. For the CDR3, the DNA is TGTGCTCCTGGGGAAATGGGAGATATCGGATATACTGGGGGATTCAACACCGATAAACTCATCTTT. It is translated as CAPGEMGDIGYTGGFNTDKLIF.

As to this clone: This likely came from a read error, as a far larger clone is one base away. The sample carries other DNA sequences with the same CDR3. The chain has TRDV2 and TRDJ1, with a possible D match to TRDD3 (6 bases). V lost 0 bases and J lost 1, with 23 bases in between. The CDR3 covers 19 residues. Germline lookup yields CDR1 GEAIGNYY and CDR2 EKD. The CDR3 loop is CACDTTPVLGDTATDKLIF. The DNA of the CDR3 is TGTGCCTGTGACACCACTCCCGTACTGGGTGATACTGCCACCGATAAACTCATCTTT.

Of note for this clone: The protein in TCRdb stems from a much larger clone and differs at residue 8 from this DNA's translation, likely a read error; here the protein is translated from the DNA. J is TRDJ1 and V is TRDV1; 9 bases match TRDD3. The germline V gene has CDR1 TSWWSYY and CDR2 QGS. V shed 3 bases, J shed 4 bases, and the junction held 27 bases outside the gene matches. This CDR3 contains 22 residues. CDR3 DNA sequence: TGTGCTCTTGGGGACATTTCACAGCCTTCCCAAAAGTGGGGGGATACCGGCGATAAACTCATCTTT. Encoded protein: CALGDISQPSQKWGDTGDKLIF.

A word on this clone: TCRdb attributes to this sequence the protein of a much larger clone, which differs from the DNA translation at residue 9; a read error is likely, and the protein displayed is translated from the DNA. CDR3 in DNA: TGTGCCTCTCCCCTCAACGTACTGGTGGATATATTGGAACTCATCTTT. It yields the protein CASPLNVLVDILELIF. The chain recombines TRDV2 with TRDJ1, with D tentatively TRDD3 (5 bases). Matching the DNA to germline supplied the J gene, which TCRdb does not give. Trimming took off 8 bases at V and 9 bases at J, with 30 bases between the two ends. Per the germline V gene, CDR1 is GEAIGNYY and CDR2 is EKD. The CDR3 runs to 16 residues.

This clone appeared a few times. The protein TCRdb lists belongs to a much larger clone and differs from this DNA's translation at residue 12, which points to a read error; the protein shown is made from the DNA. The chain's CDR3 is CACDSGYWGIREENTDKLIF. The CDR3 bases are TGTGCCTGTGACTCCGGGTACTGGGGGATACGCGAGGAAAACACCGATAAACTCATCTTT. The chain recombines TRDV2 with TRDJ1, with 13 bases lining up with TRDD3. TCRdb offers no J gene call, so here the DNA was matched to germline to obtain one. CDR1 and CDR2 (germline): GEAIGNYY, EKD. This CDR3 is 20 amino acids long. The trim removed 3 bases at V and 0 bases at J, leaving 15 bases unmatched.

Of note for this clone: A read error is likely here: a far larger clone is one base away. Other DNA sequences from this sample encode an identical CDR3 as well. The chain links TRDV2 to TRDJ1; 7 nucleotides match TRDD3. TCRdb supplies no J gene; here it was assigned by aligning the nucleotide sequence to germline. The CDR3 runs 18 residues. Germline values: CDR1 GEAIGNYY, CDR2 EKD. CDR3 sequence (DNA): TGCGCCTGTGACACGATTTCAATGGGGGAAAAAGGATCCGATAAACTCATCTTT. Translating gives CACDTISMGEKGSDKLIF.